The T cell receptor beta chain described here comes from a study of molecular identifiers for immune sequencing clone quantification. In its sample, this clonotype was seen many times. Its antigen is unknown. Study outcomes and limitations: Amid approximately 1 million naive cells, spiked Jurkat TCR RNA from one cell was reportedly still detectable.

Germline V gives CDR1 MDHEN, CDR2 SYDVKM. With V trimmed by 3 bases and J by 5 bases, 4 bases remained unmatched. The CDR3 length is 13 residues. Bulk libraries came from a prior protocol with listed TCR primers. TCRdb analysed the PCR reads with MiXCR anew, one entry per CDR3 protein. The repertoire holds 400,000 to 600,000 distinct CDR3 sequences, about 20% seen once, with about 0.84% in the top ten. The receptor's source is a human donor in good health. Some libraries in this study had Jurkat cell RNA spiked in. The sequencing sample was made of naive CD8+ T cells from blood, with Jurkat cell RNA spiked in. Subset given: FACS-sorted CD8+CD4-CCR7+CD45RA+ naive T cells. This chain links TRBV28 with TRBJ2-7, with TRBD1 matching 7 bases. This CDR3 reads CASSLTGSDEQYF. As DNA, the CDR3 is TGTGCCAGCAGTTTGACAGGGTCCGACGAGCAGTACTTC.